One T cell receptor (beta chain) is described in this entry. The data are from a study of blood T cell repertoires in COVID-19. The overall study: The cDNA or gDNA used as material had been derived from T cells, B-cell-depleted T cells, or PBMCs.

From germline, CDR1 is MNHNY and CDR2 SVGAGI (reference sequence). The V end lost 8 bases, the J end lost 6 bases, and 20 bases lay between the germline ends. This CDR3 has 14 residues. TCRdb keeps only in-frame clones here, not all; method: immunoSEQ multiplex PCR. Here the sample spans a few hundred thousand clones, more than 75% being singletons. The chain is built from TRBV6-6 and TRBJ2-7; D is ambiguous. What was sequenced was peripheral blood. The receptor's source is a woman between 45 and 65 years old with acute or convalescent COVID-19. The CDR3 protein is CASCAETTPCEQYF. CDR3 nucleotide sequence: TGTGCCAGCTGTGCGGAGACGACCCCCTGCGAGCAGTACTTC.